The 30 T cell receptor beta chains presented below share a single source sample, sequenced in a study of blood T cell repertoires in COVID-19. The method was immunoSEQ multiplex PCR; TCRdb's version includes in-frame clones alone and lacks a portion of them. This table has over 70,000 clones, approximately 77% appearing once. The source material was peripheral blood. The origin of the receptors is a woman of 80 years or more with acute or convalescent COVID-19.

This clone was detected a few times. The chain is built from TRBV7-6 and TRBJ2-3; TRBD2 agrees at 13 bases. The V gene's germline CDR1 is SGHVS and CDR2 FNYEAQ. This CDR3 region has 18 residues. Losses at the gene ends were 5 bases for V and 0 bases for J; bases not matched to a gene: 8. The CDR3 DNA is TGTGCCAGCAGCCTAGGGACTAGCGGGGTTGGCAGCACAGATACGCAGTATTTT. As protein: CASSLGTSGVGSTDTQYF. Variable domain in full (rest from reference TRBV7-6 and TRBJ2-3): GAGVSQSPRYKVTKRGQDVALRCDPISGHVSLYWYRQALGQGPEFLTYFNYEAQQDKSGLPNDRFSAERPEGSISTLTIQRTEQRDSAMYRCASSLGTSGVGSTDTQYFGPGTRLTVL.

The rearrangement uses TRBV19 and TRBJ2-3; D possibly corresponds to TRBD2 (6 bases). The V gene's germline CDR1 is LNHDA and CDR2 SQIVND (reference sequence). The CDR3 covers 14 residues. V dropped 6 bases and J dropped 6 bases, with 16 bases sitting between them. Here the CDR3 reads CASSPGVDHDTQYF. The CDR3 DNA reads as TGTGCCAGTAGCCCGGGAGTAGACCACGATACGCAGTATTTT.

The chain has TRBV7-3 and TRBJ1-1; TRBD1 agrees at 9 bases. The germline V gene has CDR1 SGHTA and CDR2 FQGTGA. The trim removed 4 bases at V and 7 bases at J, leaving 4 bases unmatched. The CDR3 is made up of 13 amino acids. Written as DNA, the CDR3 is TGTGCCAGCAGCTCCGGACAGGGGCTTGAAGCTTTCTTT. This gives the protein CASSSGQGLEAFF.

V gene TRBV19 combines with J gene TRBJ1-1; D gene ambiguous. CDR1 is LNHDA, CDR2 SQIVND, per germline (reference sequence). V dropped 7 bases and J dropped 3 bases, with 9 bases sitting between them. The CDR3 has 12 amino acids. The CDR3: CASNYPDTEAFF. CDR3 nucleotide sequence: TGTGCCAGTAACTACCCGGACACTGAAGCTTTCTTT.

The rearrangement joins TRBV5-6 to TRBJ2-7; 7 positions agree with TRBD1. Germline CDR1 and CDR2: SGHDT and YYEEEE. Trimming took 2 bases from V and 5 from J; bases not matched to a gene: 7. CDR3 length: 14 residues. The CDR3 reads CASSFFDRADEQYF. CDR3 DNA: TGTGCCAGCAGCTTCTTCGACAGGGCCGACGAGCAGTACTTC.

The chain links TRBV29-1 to TRBJ1-2; D not resolved. In germline, CDR1 is SQVTM, CDR2 ANQGSEA. Deletions cut 0 bases from V and 4 bases from J, with 12 bases between. This CDR3 is built from 14 residues. The DNA for the CDR3 is TGCAGCGTTGAAGAGGAACAGAACCTCTATGGCTACACCTTC. This gives the protein CSVEEEQNLYGYTF.

The chain links TRBV5-8 to TRBJ2-5; the match to TRBD1 covers 10 bases. CDR3 length equals 16 residues. V shed 0 bases and J 5 bases; nucleotides not matched to a gene: 7. Germline CDR1 reads SGHTS; CDR2 reads YDEGEE. CDR3 sequence: CASSLGQGAHLETQYF. CDR3 in DNA: TGTGCCAGCAGCTTGGGACAGGGGGCACACCTCGAGACCCAGTACTTC.

The chain links TRBV5-4 to TRBJ2-1; 7 bases agree with TRBD2. Germline loops: CDR1 SGHNT, CDR2 YYREEE (reference sequence). CDR3 length: 14 residues. V trimming: 4 bases; J trimming: 5 bases; junction bases outside the gene matches: 6. In nucleotides, the CDR3 is TGTGCCAGCAGCGTCCGAGCGGGGAACAATGAGCAGTTCTTC. It encodes CASSVRAGNNEQFF.

This clone was recorded only once. CDR3: CASSPRTGEVGYTF. In nucleotides, the CDR3 is TGTGCCAGCAGCCCTCGGACAGGGGAGGTGGGCTACACCTTC. The chain is built from TRBV7-2 and TRBJ1-2; TRBD1 agrees at 9 bases. The germline CDR1 and CDR2 sequences are SGHTA and FQGNSA. The CDR3 runs 14 residues. The V gene end was trimmed by 5 bases and the J gene end by 8 bases; junction bases not matched to a gene: 9.

This clone was detected a few times. The chain is built from TRBV5-1 and TRBJ2-3; D is possibly TRBD2 (6 bases). Deletions cut 4 bases from V and 4 bases from J, with 7 bases between. This CDR3 has 12 amino acids. Looked up from germline, CDR1 is SGHRS and CDR2 is YFSETQ. The CDR3 sequence is CASSGDSDTQYF. The CDR3 region has the DNA TGCGCCAGCAGCGGGGACTCAGATACGCAGTATTTT.

The gene calls are TRBV7-8 and TRBJ2-1, with D uncertain. The CDR3 consists of 16 residues. V lost 1 base, J lost 1 base, and 11 bases lay in between. CDR1 and CDR2 from the germline V gene are SGHVS and FQNEAQ. The CDR3 reads CASSLGPPLSYNEQFF. DNA of the CDR3: TGTGCCAGCAGCTTAGGGCCTCCCCTGTCCTACAATGAGCAGTTCTTC.

This clone was seen more than once but under ten times. The chain employs TRBV18 and TRBJ1-1; tentative D call: TRBD1 (5 bases). The CDR3 sequence is 15 residues long. V gave up 4 bases and J gave up 1 base, with 13 bases separating them. Germline CDR1 reads KGHSH; CDR2 reads LQKENI. CDR3 coding DNA: TGTGCCAGCTCACAGGGACTACTTAAGAACACTGAAGCTTTCTTT. Its protein is CASSQGLLKNTEAFF.

The chain uses TRBV21-1 and TRBJ1-5; whether TRBD1, the table's D call, matches the DNA was not checked. TRBV21-1 is reported as a pseudogene. This CDR3 has 16 residues. CDR3 sequence (DNA): TGTGCCAGCAGCAAAGATACGGGACAGGTTGATCAGCCCCAGCATTTT. Its translation is CASSKDTGQVDQPQHF.

The V call is TRBV18, the J call TRBJ2-7; 9 bases are a match to TRBD1. This CDR3 has 15 amino acids. Germline values: CDR1 KGHSH, CDR2 LQKENI. The V and J ends lost 3 bases and 1 base, in that order; junction bases with no gene match: 4. CDR3 residues: CASSPGTGSSYEQYF. In DNA, the CDR3 is TGTGCCAGCTCACCGGGGACAGGGAGTTCCTACGAGCAGTACTTC.

The chain uses TRBV18 and TRBJ2-2; 8 positions match TRBD1. V was pared by 6 bases and J by 4 bases, with 1 base of the junction left unmatched. Germline V gene data show CDR1 as KGHSH and CDR2 as LQKENI. This CDR3 spans 13 amino acids. CDR3 in DNA: TGTGCCAGCTCCAGGGGGCTCACCGGGGAGCTGTTTTTT. This encodes CASSRGLTGELFF.

This clone was recorded many times. This chain joins TRBV4-3 and TRBJ1-3; D is uncertain. The CDR3 is 15 residues long. Germline loops: CDR1 LGHNA, CDR2 YSLEER. Trimming cost V 1 base and J 1 base, with 8 bases left between them. The CDR3 DNA is TGCGCCAGCAGCCAAGGAGGGTCATCTGGAAACACCATATATTTT. It yields the protein CASSQGGSSGNTIYF.

This rearrangement joins TRBV27 to TRBJ2-5, with 7 bases lining up with TRBD1. This CDR3 has 15 amino acids. The germline CDR1 and CDR2 sequences are MNHEY and SMNVEV (reference sequence). J gave up 5 bases and V 2 bases, and 8 bases lay outside the gene matches. CDR3 loop: CASSLIQGSGETQYF. The CDR3, as DNA: TGTGCCAGCAGTTTAATACAGGGGAGTGGTGAGACCCAGTACTTC.

The chain employs TRBV6-5 and TRBJ2-7; a possible D gene is TRBD1 (6 bases). The ends were cut back, 0 bases at V and 7 bases at J, with 16 bases in the middle. Per the germline V gene, CDR1 is MNHEY and CDR2 is SVGAGI. The CDR3 runs to 15 residues. In DNA, the CDR3 is TGTGCCAGCAGTTACTCAAGGGACAACCTTGGGGAGCAGTACTTC. Its protein product is CASSYSRDNLGEQYF.

This clone was counted between two and nine times. This chain joins TRBV7-2 and TRBJ2-1, with 10 bases aligning to TRBD2. Germline V CDR1 and CDR2: SGHTA, FQGNSA. The V segment lost 6 bases and the J segment 3 bases; nucleotides outside the gene matches: 5. The CDR3 is made up of 15 amino acids. CDR3 sequence: CASSRAGGIYNEQFF. CDR3 coding DNA: TGTGCCAGCAGTAGAGCGGGGGGGATCTACAATGAGCAGTTCTTC.

As for this clone: The same CDR3 also results from other DNA sequences found in this sample. The J gene is TRBJ1-3, the V gene TRBV6-1; D might be TRBD1 (5 bases). This CDR3 region has 15 residues. Germline V CDR1 and CDR2: MNHNS, SASEGT. V was shortened by 1 base and J by 0 bases, with 7 bases between the two germline ends. Here the CDR3 reads CASSEGRGSGNTIYF. The CDR3 region has the DNA TGTGCCAGCAGTGAAGGGAGGGGCTCTGGAAACACCATATATTTT.

Worth noting for this clone: The sample carries other DNA sequences with the same CDR3. The chain uses TRBV11-1 and TRBJ1-1, with a weak D call TRBD1 (5 bases). The CDR3 length is 15 residues. V lost 5 bases and J lost 0, with 13 bases in between. Germline V gene sequence: CDR1 SGHAT, CDR2 FQDESV (reference sequence). The CDR3 protein is CASSPFDSVNTEAFF. DNA of the CDR3: TGTGCCAGCAGCCCATTTGACAGCGTGAACACTGAAGCTTTCTTT.

The rearrangement joins TRBV6-2 or TRBV6-3 to TRBJ1-2; D call uncertain. Trimming removed 4 bases at V and 5 bases at J, with 5 bases between. Germline V gene data show CDR1 as MNHEY and CDR2 as SVGEGT. The CDR3 runs to 11 residues. CDR3 protein: CASSFSYGYTF. The DNA for the CDR3 is TGTGCCAGCAGTTTCAGTTATGGCTACACCTTC.

The DNA of the CDR3 is TGTGCCAGCTCACGGGCAGTTGCAACTAATGAAAAACTGTTTTTT. Translating gives CASSRAVATNEKLFF. This chain joins TRBV18 and TRBJ1-4; the D is unclear. The germline CDR1 and CDR2 sequences are KGHSH and LQKENI. The CDR3 has 15 residues. The V end was cut by 4 bases, the J end by 0 bases, with 9 bases between.

The CDR3 loop reads CASSQDLVGTSGRYEQFF. The CDR3 nucleotides are TGCGCCAGCAGCCAAGATCTGGTGGGGACTAGCGGGAGGTATGAGCAGTTCTTC. V and J are TRBV4-3 and TRBJ2-1; 15 positions agree with TRBD2. The CDR3 extends over 18 amino acids. CDR1 is LGHNA, CDR2 YSLEER, per germline. Trimming at V came to 0 bases and at J to 8 bases, leaving 8 bases not matched to a gene.

CDR3 DNA: TGTGCCAGCAGCCTCCGCCAGGGGAATGAAAAACTGTTTTTT. It translates to CASSLRQGNEKLFF. The V and J genes are TRBV4-2 and TRBJ1-4, with a weak D call TRBD1 (6 bases). This CDR3 contains 14 residues. Germline-derived CDR1 and CDR2 are LGHNA and YNFKEQ. V dropped 4 bases and J dropped 5 bases, with 11 bases sitting between them.

This chain joins TRBV5-1 and TRBJ2-3, with 12 nucleotides matching TRBD2. Per germline, CDR1 SGHRS and CDR2 YFSETQ. The CDR3 has 14 residues. The J segment lost 6 bases and the V segment lost 7 bases, leaving 6 bases of the junction unmatched. The CDR3 loop is CASSLAGGPDTQYF. As DNA, the CDR3 is TGCGCCAGCTCGCTAGCGGGGGGGCCGGATACGCAGTATTTT.

This clone was seen more than once but under ten times. At one end the junction does not follow the germline gene, possibly because of a read error. The CDR3 region is CASSLGLATIF. In DNA form, the CDR3 reads TGTGCCAGCAGCCTCGGACTAGCTACCATCTTC. The chain joins TRBV3-1 (or the pseudogene TRBV3-2) to TRBJ2-1, with TRBD2 matching over 8 bases. The CDR3 extends over 11 amino acids. Germline assignment: CDR1 LGHDT and CDR2 YNNKEL (reference sequence).

CDR3 bases: TGTGCCAGCTCACCCCCAGGGAAACCCTACGAGCAGTACTTC. Amino acid sequence: CASSPPGKPYEQYF. The V gene is TRBV18, the J gene TRBJ2-7, with D perhaps TRBD1 (5 bases). Germline CDR1 KGHSH, CDR2 LQKENI. There are 14 residues in the CDR3. Trimming removed 3 bases at V and 2 bases at J, with 11 bases between.

The V call is TRBV7-3, the J call TRBJ1-6; possibly TRBD1 for D (5 bases). The V end was cut by 3 bases, the J end by 8 bases, with 8 bases between. Per germline, CDR1 SGHTA and CDR2 FQGTGA. The CDR3 covers 13 residues. DNA of the CDR3: TGTGCCAGCAGCTTTGACAGATATTCACCCCTCCACTTT. Its translation is CASSFDRYSPLHF.

The CDR3 sequence is CASIPAGGVYEQYF. CDR3 sequence (DNA): TGTGCCAGCATCCCAGCGGGAGGGGTCTACGAGCAGTACTTC. The chain employs TRBV28 and TRBJ2-7; 10 nucleotides agree with TRBD2. CDR1 is MDHEN, CDR2 SYDVKM, per germline. The CDR3 has 14 residues. V lost 7 bases, J lost 3 bases, and 6 bases stayed unmatched.